Sequencing of this TCR beta chain was carried out in a study of shared clonotypes between healthy human individuals. V shed 4 bases and J 4 bases; nucleotides not matched to a gene: 12. This CDR3 contains 17 residues. Germline assignment: CDR1 SGHVS and CDR2 FQNEAQ. General study points: What naive subsets generally showed was a larger estimated richness than memory subsets showed.

Several immunoSEQ plates received, in even portions, the genomic DNA of each subset. Repertoires were generated with immunoSEQ multiplex PCR, while TCRdb's copy carries only in-frame clones and drops some. The sample yields 500,000 to 700,000 clones, approximately 95% seen once. As for this clone: Its specificity is unknown.

The naive CD8 fraction comprised CD45RO-negative cells positively selected for CCR7 and excluded terminally differentiated effector memory CD45RA+ cells. The J gene is TRBJ2-3, the V gene TRBV7-8, with TRBD2 matching 9 bases. Sequencing used naive CD8+ T cells sorted from blood. This clonotype was obtained from a woman aged 25 to 39 in good health. CDR3 in DNA: TGTGCCAGCAGCTCCCCTGTGTTAGCGGGAGCAGCAGATACGCAGTATTTT. Translating it yields CASSSPVLAGAADTQYF.